This TCR beta chain originates from a study of response to subunit inactivated influenza vaccine. In the case of this clonotype: No antigen is known for it.

This CDR3 region has 17 residues. CDR1 and CDR2 from the germline V gene are LGHNA and YSLEER. After removal of 1 base from V and 6 bases from J, the junction contained 14 bases not matched to a gene. One entry per CDR3 protein, called by TCRdb with MiXCR from the RT-PCR reads. The sample carries 610,000 or so distinct CDR3 sequences, around 15% recorded once. The study's findings and limits: Each seasonal influenza vaccination recruits few new T cells, the authors suggested.

This TCR was sampled from a man aged 50 to 60 who received an inactivated influenza vaccine. The sequenced sample was PBMCs from blood, obtained approximately 12 days after vaccination. This rearrangement joins TRBV4-3 to TRBJ1-1; 7 nucleotides agree with TRBD1. CDR3 DNA: TGCGCCAGCAGCCAAGTGAAGGGGGCCGGAGAACACTCTGAAGCTTTCTTT. Translated, it gives CASSQVKGAGEHSEAFF.